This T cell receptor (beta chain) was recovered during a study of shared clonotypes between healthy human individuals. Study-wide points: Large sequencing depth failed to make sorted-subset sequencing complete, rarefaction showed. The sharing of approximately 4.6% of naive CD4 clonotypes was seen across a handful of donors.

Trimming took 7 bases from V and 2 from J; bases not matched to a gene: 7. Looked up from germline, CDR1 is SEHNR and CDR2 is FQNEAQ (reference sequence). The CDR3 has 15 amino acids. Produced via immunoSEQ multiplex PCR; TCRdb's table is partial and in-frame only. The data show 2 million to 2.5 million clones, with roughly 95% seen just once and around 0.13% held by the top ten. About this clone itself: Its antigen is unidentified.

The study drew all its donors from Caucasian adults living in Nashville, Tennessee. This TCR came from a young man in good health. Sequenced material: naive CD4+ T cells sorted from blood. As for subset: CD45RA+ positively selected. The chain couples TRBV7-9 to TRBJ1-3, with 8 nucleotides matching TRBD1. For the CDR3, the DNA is TGTGCCAGCAACCGAGACAGGGGCCCTGGAAACACCATATATTTT. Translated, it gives CASNRDRGPGNTIYF.